The rows below give T cell receptor beta chains drawn from one sample of a study of T cell repertoires in cytomegalovirus infection. TCRdb processed the reads anew with MiXCR; each CDR3 protein has one entry. The data hold hundreds of thousands of distinct CDR3 sequences, with around 31% observed a single time. No antigen is known for these receptors. Sequencing was performed on cultured PBMCs, taken from culture after CMV antigen stimulation. The receptors were sampled from a human donor in good health (CMV status not recorded). Some clones in this sample may be carry-over from other donors' samples. The CDR3 runs from the conserved cysteine through the conserved F or W.

j_call | v_call | cdr3_aa
TRBJ1-6 | TRBV20-1 | CSALGRSNSPLHF
TRBJ1-6 | TRBV7-2 | CASSLLAGWDSPLHF
TRBJ2-7 | TRBV6-2/TRBV6-3 | CASNKGGSYEQYF
TRBJ1-1 | TRBV5-4 | CASSRDRIFDTEAFF
TRBJ2-1 | TRBV19 | CASSKTSGSMNEQFF
TRBJ1-2 | TRBV15 | CATSPRVYGGYTF
TRBJ2-2 | TRBV18 | CASSPFTSGALAGELFF
TRBJ2-7 | TRBV27 | CASSYWDRATYEQYF
TRBJ2-4 | TRBV2 | CASSEGIQYF
TRBJ2-1 | TRBV20-1 | CSARGVSATSPSAYNEQFF
TRBJ2-6 | TRBV7-8 | CASSSGTNRANVLTF
TRBJ2-5 | TRBV19 | CASTSPRDQETQYF
TRBJ2-3 | TRBV7-9 | CASSLAAGRITQYF
TRBJ2-2 | TRBV27 | CATHNLVTGELFF
TRBJ1-6 | TRBV7-6 | CASSLFVTGGASPLHF
TRBJ2-3 | TRBV6-2/TRBV6-3 | CASRDAWGPLGDTQYF
TRBJ2-1 | TRBV6-5 | CASTARAGTGLTF
TRBJ2-1 | TRBV7-2 | CASGWASGNNEQFF
TRBJ2-4 | TRBV20-1 | CSVAPPFNLAKNIQYF
TRBJ2-3 | TRBV12-3/TRBV12-4 | CASSLSMAQYF
TRBJ1-5 | TRBV6-2/TRBV6-3 | CASSYHLSEAAQPQHF
TRBJ2-2 | TRBV6-5 | CASSRSGRRVTGELFF
TRBJ2-6 | TRBV6-8 | CASSYGGNYRANVLTF
TRBJ2-2 | TRBV7-6 | CASSLDPADLGHAGELFF
TRBJ1-1 | TRBV12-3/TRBV12-4 | CASSSGTAGDEAFF
TRBJ2-5 | TRBV6-2/TRBV6-3 | CASSEQYF
TRBJ1-1 | TRBV27 | CASSFGSGRTEAFF
TRBJ2-3 | TRBV20-1 | CGGRTGADTQYF
TRBJ2-7 | TRBV27 | CASSSPHSSGRAYEQYF
TRBJ1-2 | TRBV5-4 | CASSASAGAGSYGYTF
TRBJ2-3 | TRBV10-3 | CAISATPGLVSTDTQYF
TRBJ1-3 | TRBV7-2 | CASSLRGGRSGNTIYF
TRBJ1-5 | TRBV19 | CASAHRDPGEPQHF
TRBJ2-3 | TRBV12-3/TRBV12-4 | CATRGLAGTDTQYF
TRBJ2-3 | TRBV20-1 | CSARGGQVASTDTQYF
TRBJ2-1 | TRBV27 | CASIPQGWGLAGGNEQFF
TRBJ1-6 | TRBV7-2 | CASSFVNSPLHF
TRBJ2-3 | TRBV27 | CASSQRGGTGSTDTQYF
TRBJ1-2 | TRBV7-6 | CASSLIAQSYGYTF
TRBJ2-5 | TRBV4-1 | CASSPGERGRETQYF